This T cell receptor beta chain was retrieved from a study of vaccination effects on CD4 cells after COVID-19. This table comes from immunoSEQ multiplex PCR, and its TCRdb copy is limited to in-frame clones, with some not included. The profile shows roughly 40,000 clones, more than 65% of them singletons. Culture proceeded for approximately 10 days, and CD4+ T cells were then isolated. Each participant was given two doses of one vaccine (BNT162b2 or mRNA-1273). Cultures got half-medium changes with IL-2 on days 3 and 7. On this clone: Its antigen is unidentified.

General study points: Marked clonal contraction was seen late after vaccination (in both infection- and vaccine-induced clones).

The TCR comes from a human donor who received a COVID-19 vaccine. This specimen was CD4+ T cells from PBMCs cultured without peptide, taken after COVID-19 vaccination.

Written as DNA, the CDR3 is TGCAGCGTTGATCTACAGGGGAACGAGCAGTACTTC. This codes for CSVDLQGNEQYF. The chain combines TRBV29-1 with TRBJ2-7, with 7 bases that match TRBD1. CDR3 size: 12 residues. The junction had 4 bases not matched to a gene; V was cut back by 3 bases and J by 5 bases. Germline V gene data show CDR1 as SQVTM and CDR2 as ANQGSEA.